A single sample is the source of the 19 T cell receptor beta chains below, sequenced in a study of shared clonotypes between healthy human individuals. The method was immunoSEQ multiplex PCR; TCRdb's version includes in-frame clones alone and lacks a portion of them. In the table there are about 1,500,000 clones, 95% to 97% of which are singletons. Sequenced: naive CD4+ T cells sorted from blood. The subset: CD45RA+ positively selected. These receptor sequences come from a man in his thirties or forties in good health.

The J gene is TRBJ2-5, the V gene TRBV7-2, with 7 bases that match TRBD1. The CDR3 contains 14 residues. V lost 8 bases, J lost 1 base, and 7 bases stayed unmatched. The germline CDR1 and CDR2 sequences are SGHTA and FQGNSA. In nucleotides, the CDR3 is TGTGCCAGCGGCCCAGGGACAGCCCAAGAGACCCAGTACTTC. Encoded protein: CASGPGTAQETQYF.

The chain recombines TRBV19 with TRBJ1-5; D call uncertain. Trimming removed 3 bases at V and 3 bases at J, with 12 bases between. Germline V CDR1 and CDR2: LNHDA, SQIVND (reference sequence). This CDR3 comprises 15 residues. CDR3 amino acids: CASSILSENNQPQHF. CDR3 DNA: TGTGCCAGTAGTATTTTGTCAGAGAACAATCAGCCCCAGCATTTT.

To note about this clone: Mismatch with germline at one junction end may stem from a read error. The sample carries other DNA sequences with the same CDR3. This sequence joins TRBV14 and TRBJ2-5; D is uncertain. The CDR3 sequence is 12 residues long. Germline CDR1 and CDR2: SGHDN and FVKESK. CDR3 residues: CASSQVRETQYF. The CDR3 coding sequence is TGTGCCAGCAGTCAAGTCCGGGAGACCCAGTACTTC.

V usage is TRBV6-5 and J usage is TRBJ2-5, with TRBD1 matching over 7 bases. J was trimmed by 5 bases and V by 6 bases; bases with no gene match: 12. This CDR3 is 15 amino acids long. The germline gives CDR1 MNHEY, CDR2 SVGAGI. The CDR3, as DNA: TGTGCCAGCAGCACCGGGACAGTCCTCGGGGAGACCCAGTACTTC. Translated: CASSTGTVLGETQYF.

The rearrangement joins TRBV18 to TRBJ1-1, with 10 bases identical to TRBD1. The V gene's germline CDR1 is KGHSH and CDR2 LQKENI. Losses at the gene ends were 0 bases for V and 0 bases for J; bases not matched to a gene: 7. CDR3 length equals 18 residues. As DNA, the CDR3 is TGTGCCAGCTCACCACCGGGACAGGGGCCTCCAATGAACACTGAAGCTTTCTTT. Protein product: CASSPPGQGPPMNTEAFF. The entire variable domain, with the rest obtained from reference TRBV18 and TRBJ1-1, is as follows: NAGVMQNPRHLVRRRGQEARLRCSPMKGHSHVYWYRQLPEEGLKFMVYLQKENIIDESGMPKERFSAEFPKEGPSILRIQQVVRGDSAAYFCASSPPGQGPPMNTEAFFGQGTRLTVV.

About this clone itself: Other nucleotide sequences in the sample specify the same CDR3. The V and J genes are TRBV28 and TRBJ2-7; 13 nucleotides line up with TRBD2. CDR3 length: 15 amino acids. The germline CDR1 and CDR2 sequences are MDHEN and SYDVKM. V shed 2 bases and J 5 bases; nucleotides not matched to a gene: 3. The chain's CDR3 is CASSLRTSGSNEQYF. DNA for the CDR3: TGTGCCAGCAGTTTACGGACTAGCGGGAGTAACGAGCAGTACTTC.

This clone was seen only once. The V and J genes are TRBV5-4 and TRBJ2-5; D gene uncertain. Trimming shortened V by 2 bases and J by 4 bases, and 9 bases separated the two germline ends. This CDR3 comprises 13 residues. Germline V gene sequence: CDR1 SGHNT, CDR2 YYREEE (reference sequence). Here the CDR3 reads CASSFQPGETQYF. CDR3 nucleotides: TGTGCCAGCAGCTTCCAGCCTGGAGAGACCCAGTACTTC.

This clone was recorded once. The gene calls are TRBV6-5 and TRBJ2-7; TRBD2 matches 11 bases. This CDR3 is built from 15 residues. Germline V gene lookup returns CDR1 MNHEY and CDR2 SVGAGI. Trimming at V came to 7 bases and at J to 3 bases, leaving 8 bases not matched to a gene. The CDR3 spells CASTSLGTSGYEQYF. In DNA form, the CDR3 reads TGTGCCAGCACCTCGCTGGGGACTAGCGGCTACGAGCAGTACTTC.

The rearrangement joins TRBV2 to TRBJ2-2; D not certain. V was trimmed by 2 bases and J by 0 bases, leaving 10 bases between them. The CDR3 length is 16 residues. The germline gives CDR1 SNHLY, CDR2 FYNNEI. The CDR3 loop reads CASSELGGSNTGELFF. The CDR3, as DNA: TGTGCCAGCAGTGAATTGGGCGGTTCGAACACCGGGGAGCTGTTTTTT.

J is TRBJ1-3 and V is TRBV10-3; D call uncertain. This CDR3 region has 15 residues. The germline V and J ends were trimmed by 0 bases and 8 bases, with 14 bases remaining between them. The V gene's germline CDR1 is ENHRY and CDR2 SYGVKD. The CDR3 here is CAISESTAAPDTIYF. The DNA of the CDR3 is TGTGCCATCAGTGAGTCAACCGCCGCACCGGACACCATATATTTT.

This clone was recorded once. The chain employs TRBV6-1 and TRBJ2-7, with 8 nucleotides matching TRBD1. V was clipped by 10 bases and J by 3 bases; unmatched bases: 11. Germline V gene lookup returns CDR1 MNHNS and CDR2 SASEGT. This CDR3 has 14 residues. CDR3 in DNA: TGTGCCACCCAACCTGACAGGGGTGGCTACGAGCAGTACTTC. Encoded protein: CATQPDRGGYEQYF.

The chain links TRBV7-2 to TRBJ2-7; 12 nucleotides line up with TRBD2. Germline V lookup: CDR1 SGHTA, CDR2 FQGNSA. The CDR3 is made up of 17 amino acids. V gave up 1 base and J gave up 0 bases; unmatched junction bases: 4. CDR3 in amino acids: CASSLGGLAGYSYEQYF. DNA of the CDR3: TGTGCCAGCAGCTTAGGGGGACTAGCGGGCTACTCCTACGAGCAGTACTTC.

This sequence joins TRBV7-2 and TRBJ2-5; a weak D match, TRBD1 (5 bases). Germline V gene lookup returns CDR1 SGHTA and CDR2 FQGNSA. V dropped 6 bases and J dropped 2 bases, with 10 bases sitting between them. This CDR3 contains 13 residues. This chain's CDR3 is CASRPGAQETQYF. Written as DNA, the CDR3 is TGTGCCAGCAGACCTGGGGCACAAGAGACCCAGTACTTC.

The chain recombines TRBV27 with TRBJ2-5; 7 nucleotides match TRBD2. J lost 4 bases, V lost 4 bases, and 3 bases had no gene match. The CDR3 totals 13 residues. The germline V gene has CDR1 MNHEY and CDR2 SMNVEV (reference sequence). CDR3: CASSWGGRETQYF. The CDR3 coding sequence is TGTGCCAGCAGTTGGGGCGGGAGAGAGACCCAGTACTTC.

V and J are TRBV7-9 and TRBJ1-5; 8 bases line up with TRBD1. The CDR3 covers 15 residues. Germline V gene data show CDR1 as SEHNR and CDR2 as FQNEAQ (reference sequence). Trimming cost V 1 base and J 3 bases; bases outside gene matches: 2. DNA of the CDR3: TGTGCCAGCAGCTTAGGGACAGGGATCAATCAGCCCCAGCATTTT. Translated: CASSLGTGINQPQHF.

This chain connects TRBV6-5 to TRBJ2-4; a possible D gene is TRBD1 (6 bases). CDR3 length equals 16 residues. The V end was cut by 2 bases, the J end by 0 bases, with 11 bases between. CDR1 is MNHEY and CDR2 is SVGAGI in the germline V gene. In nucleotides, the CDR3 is TGTGCCAGCAGTTACGACAGGCCACTAGCCAAAAACATTCAGTACTTC. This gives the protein CASSYDRPLAKNIQYF.

CDR3 sequence reads: CASSFDDRGSGNTIYF. CDR3 DNA sequence: TGTGCCAGCAGCTTCGATGACAGGGGGTCTGGAAACACCATATATTTT. The chain has TRBV7-9 and TRBJ1-3; 9 bases align to TRBD1. V was clipped by 3 bases and J by 1 base; unmatched bases: 4. CDR1 and CDR2 (germline): SEHNR, FQNEAQ (reference sequence). The CDR3 spans 16 residues. The complete variable domain, with remaining parts taken from reference TRBV7-9 and TRBJ1-3, reads DTGVSQNPRHKITKRGQNVTFRCDPISEHNRLYWYRQTLGQGPEFLTYFQNEAQLEKSRLLSDRFSAERPKGSFSTLEIQRTEQGDSAMYLCASSFDDRGSGNTIYFGEGSWLTVV.

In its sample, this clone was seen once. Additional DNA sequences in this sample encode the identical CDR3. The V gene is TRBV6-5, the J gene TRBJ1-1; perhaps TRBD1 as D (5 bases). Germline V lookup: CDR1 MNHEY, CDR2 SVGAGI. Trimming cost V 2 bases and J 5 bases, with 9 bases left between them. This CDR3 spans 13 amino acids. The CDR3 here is CASSYRGGTEAFF. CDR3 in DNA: TGTGCCAGCAGTTACAGGGGTGGTACTGAAGCTTTCTTT.

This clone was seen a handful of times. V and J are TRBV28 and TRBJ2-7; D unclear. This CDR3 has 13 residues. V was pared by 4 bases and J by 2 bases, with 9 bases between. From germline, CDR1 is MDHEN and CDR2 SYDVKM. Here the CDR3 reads CASSSGSPYEQYF. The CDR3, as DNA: TGTGCCAGCAGTTCGGGCAGCCCCTACGAGCAGTACTTC.